The 8 T cell receptor beta chains given below trace back to one sample, sequenced in a study of blood T cell repertoires in COVID-19. The protocol was immunoSEQ multiplex PCR, while the TCRdb copy is restricted to in-frame clones and leaves out a portion. The table includes tens of thousands of clones, about 90% detected once. Sequencing was carried out using peripheral blood. These receptors were obtained from an elderly woman in a cohort sampled during active or convalescent COVID-19.

This clone was counted once. J is TRBJ2-7 and V is TRBV5-1; maybe TRBD2 (5 bases). V gave up 4 bases and J gave up 4 bases, with 18 bases separating them. The CDR3 length is 15 residues. Germline CDR1 is SGHRS and CDR2 is YFSETQ. The CDR3 region is CASSLAPGTPYEQYF. CDR3 sequence (DNA): TGCGCCAGCAGCCTGGCTCCGGGAACACCTTACGAGCAGTACTTC.

The CDR3 region has the DNA TGTGCCAGCAGCTTATTGCATCCAGGGGTCGGCGATGAGCAGTTCTTC. Encoded protein: CASSLLHPGVGDEQFF. The chain recombines TRBV7-2 with TRBJ2-1; a weak D match, TRBD1 (6 bases). The CDR3 runs 16 residues. Trimming removed 2 bases from V and 8 bases from J, with 19 bases in between. The germline gives CDR1 SGHTA, CDR2 FQGNSA.

This clone has just one count. The rearrangement uses TRBV9 and TRBJ2-2, with 11 bases lining up with TRBD2. CDR3 length: 15 residues. The V segment lost 7 bases and the J segment 6 bases; nucleotides outside the gene matches: 8. Germline CDR1 is SGDLS and CDR2 is YYNGEE. CDR3 sequence (DNA): TGTGCCAGCGCTCTTAGCGGGGGGGCGTCCGGGGAGCTGTTTTTT. Its protein is CASALSGGASGELFF.

The genes are TRBV5-8 and TRBJ2-3; 9 positions agree with TRBD2. Germline loops: CDR1 SGHTS, CDR2 YDEGEE. J gave up 3 bases and V 0 bases, and 5 bases lay outside the gene matches. The CDR3 is made up of 16 amino acids. Here the CDR3 reads CASSLGLAGSTDTQYF. In DNA, the CDR3 is TGTGCCAGCAGCTTGGGGCTAGCGGGGTCAACAGATACGCAGTATTTT.

CDR3 sequence reads: CSSGGAGHGYTF. The CDR3 region has the DNA TGCAGCTCCGGCGGGGCGGGGCATGGCTACACCTTC. This sequence joins TRBV29-1 and TRBJ1-2, with D possibly matching TRBD1 (5 bases). The CDR3 covers 12 residues. Germline V gene data show CDR1 as SQVTM and CDR2 as ANQGSEA. Trimming took off 8 bases at V and 6 bases at J, with 16 bases between the two ends.

This chain joins TRBV10-3 and TRBJ2-1; D perhaps matches TRBD2 (6 bases). Germline assignment: CDR1 ENHRY and CDR2 SYGVKD. CDR3 length: 17 residues. The germline V and J ends were trimmed by 0 bases and 2 bases, with 14 bases remaining between them. CDR3 loop: CAISESPAGTTYNEQFF. DNA of the CDR3: TGTGCCATCAGTGAGTCCCCTGCGGGGACCACCTACAATGAGCAGTTCTTC.

This clone was seen once. The gene calls are TRBV12-3 or TRBV12-4 and TRBJ1-1; TRBD1 matches 7 bases. V gave up 6 bases and J gave up 9 bases; unmatched junction bases: 7. This CDR3 is built from 12 residues. This CDR3 reads CASRDPGQKAFF. In nucleotides, the CDR3 is TGTGCCAGCAGAGATCCGGGACAGAAAGCTTTCTTT.

The chain uses TRBV5-8 and TRBJ1-1; a possible D gene is TRBD1 (6 bases). This CDR3 has 14 residues. V lost 0 bases, J lost 3 bases, and 9 bases lay in between. The germline V gene has CDR1 SGHTS and CDR2 YDEGEE. CDR3 sequence (DNA): TGTGCCAGCAGCTTGGACTACAGGGACACTGAAGCTTTCTTT. Its protein product is CASSLDYRDTEAFF.